This paragraph reports one T cell receptor beta chain. The sample originates from a study of T-cell memory formation after mild COVID-19. Each CDR3 protein is one row after TCRdb ran MiXCR on the 5' RACE reads. The sample lists just over 60,000 distinct CDR3 sequences; roughly 9.9% were seen once. This CDR3 spans 15 amino acids. V shed 4 bases, J shed 3 bases, and the junction held 5 bases outside the gene matches. Germline-derived CDR1 and CDR2 are SGHAT and FQNNGV. Source material: PBMCs or a T cell subset sorted from them (not recorded which). This rearrangement joins TRBV11-2 to TRBJ2-7; 11 nucleotides agree with TRBD1. The source is a man younger than 35 who had mild COVID-19 (a few samples of this study predate the infection). Cell type and time point are not known. Here the CDR3 reads CASSSGQGANYEQYF. The CDR3 region has the DNA TGTGCCAGCAGCTCCGGACAGGGGGCGAACTACGAGCAGTACTTC. Full variable domain (outside the CDR3, taken from reference TRBV11-2 and TRBJ2-7): EAGVAQSPRYKIIEKRQSVAFWCNPISGHATLYWYQQILGQGPKLLIQFQNNGVVDDSQLPKDRFSAERLKGVDSTLKIQPAKLEDSAVYLCASSSGQGANYEQYFGPGTRLTVT.